The rows below give T cell receptor beta chains drawn from one sample of a study of T cells in Graves' hyperthyroidism and ophthalmopathy. TCRdb fed the multiplex PCR reads into MiXCR, producing one record per CDR3 protein. The sample yields about 500,000 distinct CDR3 sequences, around 15% seen once. Sequenced material: blood. Receptor source: a woman aged 18-29 years with Graves' hyperthyroidism. CDR3s include the opening cysteine and the closing phenylalanine or tryptophan. Fields, in order: clone size, D gene, V gene, J gene, CDR3 DNA, CDR3 protein. A D gene is named only where the DNA matches it firmly. Clone size is not always given. Where it is, it says once, few, many or a class for expanded clones.

many	TRBD1	TRBV10-3	TRBJ2-7	TGTGCCATCAGTGATCCCGGGACAGGGTACGAGCAGTACTTC	CAISDPGTGYEQYF
many	TRBD1	TRBV7-9	TRBJ2-7	TGTGCCAGCAGCCCCTCCGGGACAGGGAGCCACGAGCAGTACTTC	CASSPSGTGSHEQYF
many	-	TRBV24-1	TRBJ2-3	TGTGCCACCGGTCTTCCGGACCTCATTCAGGATACGCAGTATTTT	CATGLPDLIQDTQYF
few	-	TRBV20-1	TRBJ1-1	TGCAGTGCTAGTTTTTTAACTGAAGCTTTCTTT	CSASFLTEAFF
many	-	TRBV20-1	TRBJ2-1	TGCAGTGCTAGACCCCGGGACGGGAGCTCCTACAATGAGCAGTTCTTC	CSARPRDGSSYNEQFF
many	TRBD1	TRBV28	TRBJ2-7	TGTGCCAGCAGTTCCCCCGGGACAGGGAGGCGCTACGAGCAGTACTTC	CASSSPGTGRRYEQYF
few	TRBD1	TRBV7-3	TRBJ2-2	TGTGCCAGCAGCTCATCTGGACAGGGGGCTACCGGGGAGCTGTTTTTT	CASSSSGQGATGELFF
few	TRBD1	TRBV5-6	TRBJ1-2	TGTGCCAGCCGAACGGGGACAGACCTTTTAAACTATGGCTACACCTTC	CASRTGTDLLNYGYTF
many	-	TRBV5-5	TRBJ1-1	TGTGCCAGCAGCTTCTGGGAGAGCACTGAAGCTTTCTTT	CASSFWESTEAFF
many	TRBD2	TRBV24-1	TRBJ2-1	TGTGCCACCAGTGATCCCCAGGGGAAGATTAGCGGGAACGATGAGCAGTTCTTC	CATSDPQGKISGNDEQFF
many	-	TRBV7-8	TRBJ1-2	TGTGCCAGCAGCTTCACAGGGAATGATGGCTACACCTTC	CASSFTGNDGYTF
-	TRBD2	TRBV4-3	TRBJ2-5	TGCGCCAGCAGCCAAGAAAGCGGACTAGGAGGGACCCAGTACTTC	CASSQESGLGGTQYF
-	-	TRBV28	TRBJ1-1	TGTGCCAGTTCCAGGGGTTGGACTGAAGCTTTCTTT	CASSRGWTEAFF
-	-	TRBV20-1	TRBJ2-5	TGCAGTGCTAGACGGCCATTTCAAGAGACCCAGTACTTC	CSARRPFQETQYF
many	-	TRBV7-9	TRBJ1-4	TGTGCCAGCAGTTTAGTGGGGGCAACTAATGAAAAACTGTTTTTT	CASSLVGATNEKLFF
many	-	TRBV20-1	TRBJ2-7	TGCAGTGCTAGCGACGGGAGAGTCCACGAGCAGTACTTC	CSASDGRVHEQYF
-	-	TRBV6-2/TRBV6-3	TRBJ1-5	TGTGCCAGCAGTTACCTGGGTCATAGCAATCAGCCCCAGCATTTT	CASSYLGHSNQPQHF
-	TRBD1	TRBV9	TRBJ2-1	TGTGCCAGCAGCGTAGGAGGGACAGGGAGGTACAATGGGCAGTTCTTC	CASSVGGTGRYNGQFF
-	TRBD2	TRBV7-2	TRBJ2-5	TGTGCCAGCAGCCGACTGGGGGGGAGGGAGACCCAGTACTTC	CASSRLGGRETQYF
many	-	TRBV28	TRBJ2-7	TGTGCCAGCAGGACCGGGACCGGGTCCTACGAGCAGTACTTC	CASRTGTGSYEQYF
-	TRBD1	TRBV29-1	TRBJ2-7	TGCAGCGTTGGTCGGACAGGGGTTTCCTACGAGCAGTACTTC	CSVGRTGVSYEQYF
many	-	TRBV13	TRBJ1-1	TGTGCCAGCAGCCCCCGGGGGCGATGGCGCACTGAAGCTTTCTTT	CASSPRGRWRTEAFF
many	-	TRBV20-1	TRBJ2-5	TGCAGTGCTTTTCCCCTTAGCCTAGCTGGGGAAGAGACCCAGTACTTC	CSAFPLSLAGEETQYF
-	TRBD1	TRBV5-8	TRBJ1-1	TGTGCCAGCAGCCTTGGGACAGGACTCCCCCTGACCACTGAAGCTTTCTTT	CASSLGTGLPLTTEAFF
few	TRBD1	TRBV18	TRBJ1-2	TGTGCCAGCTCACCGTCGGGGACAGGGGTAAAGAATGGCTACACCTTC	CASSPSGTGVKNGYTF
-	-	TRBV12-3/TRBV12-4	TRBJ2-3	TGTGCCAGCAGACCCAGAGGCGTCACAGATACGCAGTATTTT	CASRPRGVTDTQYF
-	TRBD1	TRBV7-9	TRBJ1-1	TGTGCCAGCAGCCCCCCGGACAGGGTAAACACTGAAGCTTTCTTT	CASSPPDRVNTEAFF
many	TRBD1	TRBV27	TRBJ1-4	TGTGCCAGCCGATCGTCCAGGGGGCTATGGGCTGGGTACGAAAAACTGTTTTTT	CASRSSRGLWAGYEKLFF
-	-	TRBV18	TRBJ1-1	TGTGCCAGCTCACCGATTACGGACCCGAACACTGAAGCTTTCTTT	CASSPITDPNTEAFF
-	-	TRBV27	TRBJ2-5	TGTGCCAGCCAAAGAGGAGAGACCCAGTACTTC	CASQRGETQYF
many	-	TRBV2	TRBJ2-7	TGTGCCAGCAGGGAGGGACGGCAACCTACTATGGGCGAGCAGTACTTC	CASREGRQPTMGEQYF
-	-	TRBV6-5	TRBJ2-3	TGTGCCAGCAGTTACTCCACTAACACAGATACGCAGTATTTT	CASSYSTNTDTQYF
many	TRBD2	TRBV7-8	TRBJ2-1	TGTGCCAGCAGGGGTCCGGGACTAGCGGGGGGGCCAAATGAGCAGTTCTTC	CASRGPGLAGGPNEQFF
many	TRBD2	TRBV2	TRBJ2-3	TGTGCCAGCAGATCGAGCGGGGGTAGCACAGATACGCAGTATTTT	CASRSSGGSTDTQYF
-	-	TRBV20-1	TRBJ2-7	TGCAGTGCTAGGATGCCCCCTAGAGCCGCCTACGAGCAGTACTTC	CSARMPPRAAYEQYF
few	-	TRBV5-1	TRBJ2-7	TGCGCCAGCAGCTTGGGTGGTCACTACGAGCTGTACTTC	CASSLGGHYELYF
-	TRBD1	TRBV19	TRBJ1-5	TGTGCCAGTAGTACCATGGACAGGGGGAGCAATCAGCCCCAGCATTTT	CASSTMDRGSNQPQHF
few	-	TRBV3-1	TRBJ1-4	TGTGCCAGCAGCCAAGATATTGACAGCCTCGCACCCTATTATGAAAAACTGTTTTTT	CASSQDIDSLAPYYEKLFF
many	-	TRBV7-9	TRBJ2-7	TGTGCCAGCAGCTTATATAAAGGGGAGCAGTACTTC	CASSLYKGEQYF
few	-	TRBV4-3	TRBJ2-3	TGCGCCAGCAGCCAAGATCGGATTATGGTCACAGATACGCAGTATTTT	CASSQDRIMVTDTQYF
few	-	TRBV27	TRBJ2-7	TGTGCCAGCAGTCCCTATTGGGGCCTCTACGAGCAGTACTTC	CASSPYWGLYEQYF
-	-	TRBV20-1	TRBJ1-3	TGCAGTGCTAGCCATTCTCGGTTTGGAAACACCATATATTTT	CSASHSRFGNTIYF
many	TRBD1	TRBV5-4	TRBJ1-2	TGTGCCAGCAGCGGAAGGACAGGGCACGGTGGCTACACCTTC	CASSGRTGHGGYTF
many	-	TRBV20-1	TRBJ2-7	TGCAGTGCTAGCCAGGGAGTAGTCTCCTACGAGCAGTACTTC	CSASQGVVSYEQYF
-	TRBD2	TRBV28	TRBJ2-2	TGTGCCAGCAGTCCGAGGACTAGCGGATTCACCGGGGAGCTGTTTTTT	CASSPRTSGFTGELFF
-	TRBD1	TRBV3-1	TRBJ1-6	TGTGCCAGCAGCCGTCTAGGGGACAGGGGTACTTCACCCCTCCACTTT	CASSRLGDRGTSPLHF
-	-	TRBV12-3/TRBV12-4	TRBJ1-4	TGTGCCAGCCAAAGACTTACAGATGAAAAACTGTTTTTT	CASQRLTDEKLFF
-	TRBD2	TRBV6-1	TRBJ2-2	TGTGCCAGCAGCCCCCTCCTAGCGGGGGTTGGGAACACCGGGGAGCTGTTTTTT	CASSPLLAGVGNTGELFF
-	-	TRBV5-1	TRBJ2-7	TGCGCCAGCAGCAGGGCACCGGCTTCCAACGAGCAGTACTTC	CASSRAPASNEQYF